This TCR beta chain is drawn from a study of OX40 agonist ivuxolimab in advanced cancers. Study-level information: Ivuxolimab doses were 0.01, 0.1, 0.3, 1.5, 3 or 10 mg/kg every 2 weeks.

People who had autoimmune disease history or systemic immunosuppression were excluded. V lost 4 bases, J lost 0 bases, and 14 bases lay in between. CDR3 length equals 17 residues. Germline assignment: CDR1 SGDLS and CDR2 YYNGEE. Turning to this clone: Its specificity is unknown.

Generated by immunoSEQ multiplex PCR, the TCRdb table keeps only in-frame clones and is missing some. Among some 98,000 clones listed, roughly 93% were seen once. Study conclusions and caveats: Clonal expansion was seen in CD4+ and CD8+ blood T cells by week 6 at 0.1 to 3.0 mg/kg. Averaging showed that CD8+ T cells had more expanded clones than CD4+ did.

V usage is TRBV9 and J usage is TRBJ2-6, with a possible D match to TRBD1 (7 bases). The material sequenced was CD4+ or CD8+ T cells sorted from blood, taken in a trial of the OX40 agonist ivuxolimab. The receptor's source is an adult with an advanced solid tumor such as melanoma, head and neck, liver or kidney cancer. The CDR3 reads CASSPRQGLSGANVLTF. The DNA for the CDR3 is TGTGCCAGCAGCCCCAGACAGGGACTCTCTGGGGCCAACGTCCTGACTTTC. Full variable domain (missing parts from reference TRBV9 and TRBJ2-6): DSGVTQTPKHLITATGQRVTLRCSPRSGDLSVYWYQQSLDQGLQFLIQYYNGEERAKGNILERFSAQQFPDLHSELNLSSLELGDSALYFCASSPRQGLSGANVLTFGAGSRLTVL.